This TCR beta chain was captured by sequencing in a study of cytomegalovirus exposure and HLA in healthy donors. Study-wide background: In a later analysis, it was reported that the 110 or so validation repertoires had been produced on the same platform as the roughly 650 repertoires belonging to the first cohort.

Clones were sequenced by immunoSEQ multiplex PCR, and TCRdb holds only the in-frame ones, with some missing. This sample has 160,000 or so clones, with approximately 89% found just once. V lost 5 bases to trimming and J lost 4 bases; unmatched junction nucleotides: 11. Germline V gene data show CDR1 as LGHNA and CDR2 as YNFKEQ. This CDR3 spans 16 amino acids. This receptor was obtained from a man younger than 35 in good health and CMV-seropositive. Material for sequencing was PBMCs. The rearrangement links TRBV4-2 to TRBJ1-2, with 9 bases that match TRBD1. The CDR3 region is CASSSHARTGVYGYTF. The CDR3, as DNA: TGTGCCAGCAGCTCACATGCTAGGACAGGGGTCTATGGCTACACCTTC.